The T cell receptor (beta chain) under discussion was sequenced for a study of blood T cells in healthy people across ages. This CDR3 is built from 17 residues. V gave up 7 bases and J gave up 6 bases, with 25 bases separating them. From germline, CDR1 is SGHNT and CDR2 YENEEA. Through a sample-barcoded 5' primer and a J-beta primer mix, a second PCR was run for roughly 6 to 12 cycles. TCRdb independently ran MiXCR on the 5' RACE reads; one entry per CDR3 protein. The table includes 450,000 to 700,000 distinct CDR3 sequences, 27% detected once. Sequencing was performed on blood. The clonotype comes from a woman in her 70s in good health. The rearrangement joins TRBV11-3 to TRBJ2-1, with D possibly being TRBD2 (5 bases). This chain's CDR3 is CASTPGGSAGEVNEQFF. CDR3 nucleotide sequence: TGTGCCAGCACCCCGGGCGGTAGCGCTGGAGAAGTCAATGAGCAGTTCTTC. Using reference TRBV11-3 and TRBJ2-1 for the parts outside the CDR3, the full variable domain is EAGVVQSPRYKIIEKKQPVAFWCNPISGHNTLYWYLQNLGQGPELLIRYENEEAVDDSQLPKDRFSAERLKGVDSTLKIQPAELGDSAVYLCASTPGGSAGEVNEQFFGPGTRLTVL.